Listed below are T cell receptor beta chains from one sample, sequenced in a study of control samples from healthy donors and cancer patients. Clones were sequenced by immunoSEQ multiplex PCR, and TCRdb holds only the in-frame ones, with some missing. The sample contains about 220,000 clones, about 94% of which appear only once. The source material was blood. These TCRs come from a man in his fifties or sixties in good health. Each CDR3 is given with its conserved first and last residue. A D gene is named only where the DNA matches it firmly. Rows may omit the clone size; those that give it use once, few, many or a size class.

D gene: TRBD1; clone size: .; J gene: TRBJ1-5; CDR3 length: 16; V gene: TRBV7-9; CDR3 DNA: TGTGCCAGCAGCTTAGTGAGGGGGCCGATCAATCAGCCCCAGCATTTT; CDR3 protein: CASSLVRGPINQPQHF
D gene: .; clone size: .; J gene: TRBJ1-2; CDR3 length: 12; V gene: TRBV6-5; CDR3 DNA: TGTGCCAGCAGATCTCCCAACTATGGCTACACCTTC; CDR3 protein: CASRSPNYGYTF
D gene: TRBD1; clone size: .; J gene: TRBJ2-4; CDR3 length: 12; V gene: TRBV24-1; CDR3 DNA: TGTGCCACCAGTGTATCAGGGGGCGGGGAGTACTTC; CDR3 protein: CATSVSGGGEYF
D gene: .; clone size: once; J gene: TRBJ1-4; CDR3 length: 14; V gene: TRBV6-6; CDR3 DNA: TGTGCCAGCAGTTACGCAGGGCAGGGTGAAAAACTGTTTTTT; CDR3 protein: CASSYAGQGEKLFF
D gene: .; clone size: .; J gene: TRBJ1-2; CDR3 length: 16; V gene: TRBV10-1; CDR3 DNA: TGCGCCAGCAGTGAGAATAGAGGTCGATCGAACTATGGCTACACCTTC; CDR3 protein: CASSENRGRSNYGYTF
D gene: TRBD2; clone size: few; J gene: TRBJ2-7; CDR3 length: 15; V gene: TRBV7-2; CDR3 DNA: TGTGCCAGCAGCCGCGGGACTAGCGGAAATTACGAGCAGTACTTC; CDR3 protein: CASSRGTSGNYEQYF
D gene: .; clone size: .; J gene: TRBJ2-4; CDR3 length: 15; V gene: TRBV5-6; CDR3 DNA: TGTGCCAGCAGCTTGGCCGACAGGCGAACAGGCATTCAGTACTTC; CDR3 protein: CASSLADRRTGIQYF
D gene: .; clone size: .; J gene: TRBJ1-4; CDR3 length: 14; V gene: TRBV5-1; CDR3 DNA: TGCGCCAGCAGCTCCTCCTTGACAGGTGAAAAACTGTTTTTT; CDR3 protein: CASSSSLTGEKLFF
D gene: .; clone size: .; J gene: TRBJ1-2; CDR3 length: 15; V gene: TRBV18; CDR3 DNA: TGTGCCAGCTCACCCGCCGTGGTCTCTAACTATGGCTACACCTTC; CDR3 protein: CASSPAVVSNYGYTF
D gene: .; clone size: .; J gene: TRBJ1-4; CDR3 length: 16; V gene: TRBV4-3; CDR3 DNA: TGCGCCAGCAGCCGAGAACGGGGGGGGATGGGAGAAAAACTGTTTTTT; CDR3 protein: CASSRERGGMGEKLFF
D gene: .; clone size: .; J gene: TRBJ1-1; CDR3 length: 18; V gene: TRBV3-1/TRBV3-2; CDR3 DNA: TGTGCCAGCAGCCAAGATTGGCGGGGGGCAGTCGGAAACACTGAAGCTTTCTTT; CDR3 protein: CASSQDWRGAVGNTEAFF
D gene: .; clone size: .; J gene: TRBJ1-6; CDR3 length: 13; V gene: TRBV10-1; CDR3 DNA: TGCGCCAGCCGGAGCTCCTATAATTCACCCCTCCACTTT; CDR3 protein: CASRSSYNSPLHF
D gene: TRBD1; clone size: .; J gene: TRBJ1-1; CDR3 length: 15; V gene: TRBV5-4; CDR3 DNA: TGTGCCAGCAGCACAAGGACAGGGAGGGACACTGAAGCTTTCTTT; CDR3 protein: CASSTRTGRDTEAFF
D gene: .; clone size: once; J gene: TRBJ1-1; CDR3 length: 14; V gene: TRBV7-9; CDR3 DNA: TGTGCCAGCAGCTCCCGCGAAGGTGGGAGTGAAGCTTTCTTT; CDR3 protein: CASSSREGGSEAFF
D gene: TRBD1; clone size: once; J gene: TRBJ2-3; CDR3 length: 14; V gene: TRBV6-2/TRBV6-3; CDR3 DNA: TGTGCCAGCAGTTACTCGACAGGGCCAGATACGCAGTATTTT; CDR3 protein: CASSYSTGPDTQYF
D gene: .; clone size: .; J gene: TRBJ2-7; CDR3 length: 14; V gene: TRBV7-7; CDR3 DNA: TGTGCTAGCAGCTTATTGGAGGGGTCCTACGAGCAGTACTTC; CDR3 protein: CASSLLEGSYEQYF
D gene: .; clone size: .; J gene: TRBJ1-4; CDR3 length: 14; V gene: TRBV5-4; CDR3 DNA: TGTGCCAGCAGCTTTGGACAGCTTAATGAAAAACTGTTTTTT; CDR3 protein: CASSFGQLNEKLFF
D gene: TRBD2; clone size: .; J gene: TRBJ2-2; CDR3 length: 15; V gene: TRBV3-1/TRBV3-2; CDR3 DNA: TGTGCCAGCAGCCAAGATGGGGGGAGGGCCGGGGAGCTGTTTTTT; CDR3 protein: CASSQDGGRAGELFF
D gene: .; clone size: .; J gene: TRBJ1-4; CDR3 length: 15; V gene: TRBV4-1; CDR3 DNA: TGCGCCAGCAGCCACCAGGCTACCCTGGAGGAAAAACTGTTTTTT; CDR3 protein: CASSHQATLEEKLFF
D gene: .; clone size: .; J gene: TRBJ1-1; CDR3 length: 15; V gene: TRBV4-2; CDR3 DNA: TGTGCCAGCAGCCAAGAGGATAGGGTGGCCACTGAAGCTTTCTTT; CDR3 protein: CASSQEDRVATEAFF
D gene: .; clone size: .; J gene: TRBJ2-2; CDR3 length: 14; V gene: TRBV7-9; CDR3 DNA: TGTGCCAGCAGCCCTCTATTGAACACCGGGGAGCTGTTTTTT; CDR3 protein: CASSPLLNTGELFF
D gene: TRBD2; clone size: .; J gene: TRBJ2-7; CDR3 length: 16; V gene: TRBV7-8; CDR3 DNA: TGTGCCAGCAGCCCCCCCACTAGCGGGTTACCCTACGAGCAGTACTTC; CDR3 protein: CASSPPTSGLPYEQYF
D gene: .; clone size: .; J gene: TRBJ1-1; CDR3 length: 13; V gene: TRBV7-3; CDR3 DNA: TGTGCCAGCAGGATTCAACCGAACACTGAAGCTTTCTTT; CDR3 protein: CASRIQPNTEAFF
D gene: TRBD1; clone size: .; J gene: TRBJ1-5; CDR3 length: 15; V gene: TRBV18; CDR3 DNA: TGTGCCAGCTCACCCACAGGGGGGCCCAATCAGCCCCAGCATTTT; CDR3 protein: CASSPTGGPNQPQHF
D gene: .; clone size: .; J gene: TRBJ2-2; CDR3 length: 14; V gene: TRBV5-4; CDR3 DNA: TGTGCCAGCAGCTTGGACCCAGACACCGGGGAGCTGTTTTTT; CDR3 protein: CASSLDPDTGELFF
D gene: .; clone size: .; J gene: TRBJ2-7; CDR3 length: 15; V gene: TRBV7-9; CDR3 DNA: TGTGCCAGCAGCTTGCAGGGGACGACCTCCTACGAGCAGTACTTC; CDR3 protein: CASSLQGTTSYEQYF
D gene: .; clone size: few; J gene: TRBJ1-1; CDR3 length: 14; V gene: TRBV5-1; CDR3 DNA: TGCGCCAGCAGAAATGGGGGGCTCGACACTGAAGCTTTCTTT; CDR3 protein: CASRNGGLDTEAFF